The 21 T cell receptor beta chains below were found in one sample sequenced in a study of blood T cell repertoires in COVID-19. Clones were read by immunoSEQ multiplex PCR, and TCRdb kept only the in-frame ones, dropping some. Of a few hundred thousand clones in the sample, 80% to 90% were seen once. The material sequenced was PBMCs or T cells enriched from blood (not recorded which). These TCRs come from a man aged 25-40 years who had recovered from COVID-19.

The chain uses TRBV7-3 and TRBJ2-1; D uncertain. The CDR3 loop spans 14 amino acids. The germline V gene has CDR1 SGHTA and CDR2 FQGTGA. Trimming took off 7 bases at V and 5 bases at J, with 15 bases between the two ends. The CDR3 DNA reads as TGTGCCAGCAAACCTGGCTCAGGTGACAATGAGCAGTTCTTC. Translating gives CASKPGSGDNEQFF.

The gene calls are TRBV24-1 and TRBJ2-1; 10 nucleotides agree with TRBD1. J was trimmed by 7 bases and V by 5 bases; bases with no gene match: 7. The CDR3 runs 15 residues. Germline V gene sequence: CDR1 KGHDR, CDR2 SFDVKD. The CDR3 spells CATSVPGQGWNEQFF. The CDR3 DNA follows: TGTGCCACCAGTGTCCCGGGACAGGGGTGGAATGAGCAGTTCTTC.

The chain uses TRBV5-1 and TRBJ2-2; a weak D match, TRBD2 (5 bases). The CDR3 runs 15 residues. The V gene lost 4 bases and the J gene lost 0 bases, with 10 bases spanning the gap. Germline CDR1 and CDR2: SGHRS and YFSETQ. CDR3 region: CASSVDFANTGELFF. As DNA, the CDR3 is TGCGCCAGCAGCGTGGACTTTGCGAACACCGGGGAGCTGTTTTTT. Drawing the rest from reference TRBV5-1 and TRBJ2-2, the complete variable domain is KAGVTQTPRYLIKTRGQQVTLSCSPISGHRSVSWYQQTPGQGLQFLFEYFSETQRNKGNFPGRFSGRQFSNSRSEMNVSTLELGDSALYLCASSVDFANTGELFFGEGSRLTVL.

The rearrangement joins TRBV28 to TRBJ2-5, with 7 nucleotides matching TRBD1. The CDR3 sequence is 14 residues long. The V gene's germline CDR1 is MDHEN and CDR2 SYDVKM. The J segment lost 5 bases and the V segment lost 9 bases, leaving 12 bases of the junction unmatched. The CDR3 loop reads CASRVQGVVETQYF. CDR3 nucleotides: TGTGCCAGTAGAGTTCAGGGGGTAGTGGAGACCCAGTACTTC.

This rearrangement joins TRBV28 to TRBJ2-7, with 8 bases that match TRBD1. Germline CDR1 MDHEN, CDR2 SYDVKM. Losses at the gene ends were 4 bases for V and 3 bases for J; bases not matched to a gene: 5. The length of the CDR3 is 14 residues. The CDR3 is CASSSGTGRYEQYF. In DNA, the CDR3 is TGTGCCAGCAGTTCCGGGACAGGACGCTACGAGCAGTACTTC.

In this sample, this clone turned up once. This chain connects TRBV10-3 to TRBJ1-5; D may be TRBD1 (6 bases). The germline V and J ends were trimmed by 2 bases and 6 bases, with 11 bases remaining between them. There are 14 residues in the CDR3. Germline CDR1 reads ENHRY; CDR2 reads SYGVKD. CDR3 nucleotides: TGTGCCATCAGTGAGGGGGGCCTGGGTCAGCCCCAGCATTTT. Translation gives CAISEGGLGQPQHF.

This clone has a single count. The chain uses TRBV28 and TRBJ2-7; 13 bases line up with TRBD2. Germline trimming cut 3 bases from V and 9 bases from J; bases unmatched to any gene: 5. Germline values: CDR1 MDHEN, CDR2 SYDVKM. The CDR3 length is 14 residues. In DNA form, the CDR3 reads TGTGCCAGCAGTTTCCAGGGACTAGCGGGGACGCAGTACTTC. It is translated as CASSFQGLAGTQYF.

The chain is built from TRBV2 and TRBJ1-4; possible D gene TRBD1, 6 bases. Germline loops: CDR1 SNHLY, CDR2 FYNNEI. There are 13 residues in the CDR3. Trimming took off 6 bases at V and 6 bases at J, with 11 bases between the two ends. The CDR3 coding sequence is TGTGCCAGCAGACAGGGTTGGGATGAAAAACTGTTTTTT. Protein product: CASRQGWDEKLFF.

V usage is TRBV2 and J usage is TRBJ1-5; 8 positions agree with TRBD1. The CDR3 consists of 15 residues. Germline V gene sequence: CDR1 SNHLY, CDR2 FYNNEI. Trimming cost V 3 bases and J 9 bases; bases outside gene matches: 10. The CDR3 sequence is CASSDRGQVHWPQHF. The DNA for the CDR3 is TGTGCCAGCAGTGACCGGGGACAGGTTCATTGGCCCCAGCATTTT.

The chain is built from TRBV3-1 (or the pseudogene TRBV3-2) and TRBJ2-1; D is perhaps TRBD1 (6 bases). Trimming left V 7 bases short and J 9 bases short, with 10 bases between. The CDR3 consists of 11 residues. Germline assignment: CDR1 LGHDT and CDR2 YNNKEL (reference sequence). This chain's CDR3 is CASTRGGEQFF. The DNA for the CDR3 is TGTGCCAGCACCAGGGGCGGTGAGCAGTTCTTC.

The chain links TRBV3-1 (or the pseudogene TRBV3-2) to TRBJ2-7; D is possibly TRBD2 (6 bases). The V gene lost 4 bases and the J gene lost 6 bases, with 19 bases spanning the gap. Germline assignment: CDR1 LGHDT and CDR2 YNNKEL (reference sequence). CDR3 length: 15 residues. CDR3 sequence reads: CASSLSGTFSSEQYF. The CDR3 nucleotides read TGTGCCAGCAGCCTATCCGGGACTTTCTCTTCCGAGCAGTACTTC.

The rearrangement joins TRBV7-8 to TRBJ2-1; D is uncertain. Germline-derived CDR1 and CDR2 are SGHVS and FQNEAQ. This CDR3 spans 16 amino acids. V was pared by 4 bases and J by 4 bases, with 17 bases between. As DNA, the CDR3 is TGTGCCAGCAGCTCCTTTTCGGCAGGTAATTACAATGAGCAGTTCTTC. Its translation is CASSSFSAGNYNEQFF.

The V and J genes are TRBV27 and TRBJ2-1; 16 nucleotides align to TRBD2. Germline V gene sequence: CDR1 MNHEY, CDR2 SMNVEV (reference sequence). With 4 bases clipped from V and 7 bases from J, the junction kept 7 bases outside the gene matches. CDR3 length: 17 amino acids. The CDR3 reads CASSWGGLAGGRNEQFF. The CDR3 DNA sequence: TGTGCCAGCAGTTGGGGGGGACTAGCGGGAGGGCGGAATGAGCAGTTCTTC.

Worth noting for this clone: Other nucleotide sequences in the sample specify the same CDR3. This rearrangement joins TRBV18 to TRBJ1-1, with no clear D. V lost 4 bases and J lost 3, with 6 bases in between. Germline loops: CDR1 KGHSH, CDR2 LQKENI. The CDR3 is 12 amino acids. Here the CDR3 DNA reads TGTGCCAGCTCACAGGGAGACACTGAAGCTTTCTTT. Its translation is CASSQGDTEAFF. Full variable domain (rest looked up from reference TRBV18 and TRBJ1-1): NAGVMQNPRHLVRRRGQEARLRCSPMKGHSHVYWYRQLPEEGLKFMVYLQKENIIDESGMPKERFSAEFPKEGPSILRIQQVVRGDSAAYFCASSQGDTEAFFGQGTRLTVV.

This clone has a single count. The V and J genes are TRBV5-1 and TRBJ1-2; D gene uncertain. Germline V lookup: CDR1 SGHRS, CDR2 YFSETQ. Trimming took 1 base from V and 4 from J, leaving 11 bases between them. The CDR3 is made up of 14 amino acids. CDR3 DNA: TGCGCCAGCAGCTTGCGCGACAAGAGCTATGGCTACACCTTC. Translation gives CASSLRDKSYGYTF.

The chain employs TRBV28 and TRBJ1-2, with D possibly being TRBD1 (5 bases). V gave up 1 base and J gave up 8 bases, with 20 bases separating them. CDR1 MDHEN and CDR2 SYDVKM come from the germline V gene. The CDR3 has 16 residues. The CDR3 is CASSLSEWQGMRGYTF. In nucleotides, the CDR3 is TGTGCCAGCAGTTTATCTGAGTGGCAGGGAATGAGGGGCTACACCTTC.

The chain recombines TRBV7-8 with TRBJ2-2, with D hard to call. This CDR3 is 14 amino acids long. Germline V gene sequence: CDR1 SGHVS, CDR2 FQNEAQ. Trimming stripped 5 bases from V and 1 base from J, with 8 bases between. CDR3 protein: CASSHELNTGELFF. CDR3 DNA: TGTGCCAGCAGCCACGAACTGAACACCGGGGAGCTGTTTTTT. Looking up the rest from reference TRBV7-8 and TRBJ2-2 gives the full variable domain: GAGVSQSPRYKVAKRGQDVALRCDPISGHVSLFWYQQALGQGPEFLTYFQNEAQLDKSGLPSDRFFAERPEGSVSTLKIQRTQQEDSAVYLCASSHELNTGELFFGEGSRLTVL.

This clone has a single count. The rearrangement links TRBV29-1 to TRBJ1-1, with 7 bases that match TRBD1. V shed 5 bases, J shed 3 bases, and the junction held 3 bases outside the gene matches. CDR3 size: 12 residues. Germline CDR1 reads SQVTM; CDR2 reads ANQGSEA. CDR3 in amino acids: CSVSTGYTEAFF. The CDR3 nucleotides are TGCAGCGTTTCGACAGGGTACACTGAAGCTTTCTTT.

The CDR3 DNA is TGTGCCAGCAGCCAGGGACATCTCAATGAGCAGTTCTTC. The encoded protein is CASSQGHLNEQFF. The rearrangement uses TRBV3-1 (or the pseudogene TRBV3-2) and TRBJ2-1; perhaps TRBD1 as D (6 bases). V gave up 3 bases and J gave up 6 bases, with 9 bases separating them. Looked up from germline, CDR1 is LGHDT and CDR2 is YNNKEL (reference sequence). The CDR3 consists of 13 residues.

The V call is TRBV10-3, the J call TRBJ2-7; 9 positions match TRBD1. V lost 4 bases and J lost 9; bases outside the gene matches: 7. The CDR3 covers 13 residues. Germline-derived CDR1 and CDR2 are ENHRY and SYGVKD. In DNA form, the CDR3 reads TGTGCCATCAGTGTTACAGGGGGCGCGGGGCAGTACTTC. It specifies CAISVTGGAGQYF.

This clone was recorded once. The V call is TRBV7-9, the J call TRBJ2-1; perhaps TRBD2 as D (6 bases). This CDR3 has 12 residues. V lost 6 bases, J lost 3 bases, and 6 bases lay in between. Germline V gene lookup returns CDR1 SEHNR and CDR2 FQNEAQ (reference sequence). The CDR3 spells CASRGGYNEQFF. Here the CDR3 DNA reads TGTGCCAGCAGGGGGGGCTACAATGAGCAGTTCTTC.